This T cell receptor beta chain emerged from a study of OX40 agonist ivuxolimab in advanced cancers. Study as a whole: Patients' therapy was ivuxolimab, an antibody that acts as an agonist of OX40 (CD134). Males comprised 70% to 85% of the group, whose mean age was approximately 60 years (range 23 to 79).

Data came from immunoSEQ multiplex PCR; TCRdb stores just in-frame clones and leaves some out. The profile shows about 79,000 clones, around 85% of them singletons. V lost 2 bases and J 5 bases, leaving 16 bases between the germline ends. The CDR3 is made up of 16 amino acids. The germline gives CDR1 SGHNT, CDR2 YENEEA. The chain combines TRBV11-3 with TRBJ2-1, with TRBD2 as a possible D gene (5 bases). This receptor was obtained from an adult with an advanced solid tumor such as melanoma, head and neck, liver or kidney cancer. Sequences were derived from CD4+ or CD8+ T cells sorted from blood, sampled in a trial of the OX40 agonist ivuxolimab. The CDR3: CASSLLGGFANNEQFF. The CDR3, as DNA: TGTGCCAGCAGCTTACTTGGCGGGTTCGCTAACAATGAGCAGTTCTTC.